Here is one T cell receptor beta chain with its context. Its antigen is as yet unknown. These data belong to a study of post-analysis software for immune sequencing data. As for the study in general: Disease trajectories encompassed relapsing-remitting, secondary progressive and progressive-relapsing multiple sclerosis.

Study results and limitations: Among multiple sclerosis patients, normalized Chao1 diversity was significantly below that of controls.

Unique molecular identifiers were built into the TCR beta cDNA libraries. Each batch of about 0.95 to 10 million T cells produced 500,000 to 550,000 cDNA molecules. TCRdb re-called the PCR reads with MiXCR, one entry per CDR3 protein. The repertoire includes some 800,000 distinct CDR3 sequences, roughly 46% of them detected once, and roughly 4.9% sits in the top ten. The material sequenced was blood. This TCR came from a girl aged 5-17 years with multiple sclerosis.

The DNA of the CDR3 is TGTGCCAGCACCCAGACAGGGCGGCTCGGAACTGAAGCTTTCTTT. Its translation is CASTQTGRLGTEAFF. This chain links TRBV12-3 or TRBV12-4 with TRBJ1-1; TRBD1 matches at 7 bases. Trimming removed 7 bases from V and 5 bases from J; junction bases left unmatched: 13. This CDR3 region has 15 residues.